These 4 T cell receptor beta chains were sequenced from one sample in a study of blood T cell repertoires in COVID-19. The assay was immunoSEQ multiplex PCR, and TCRdb's table has in-frame clones only and misses some. In the table there are 200,000 or so clones, under 85% of which are singletons. Sequencing input: peripheral blood. Every receptor here comes from a woman aged 40 to 55 with acute or convalescent COVID-19.

V gene TRBV13 combines with J gene TRBJ2-7; the match to TRBD1 covers 8 bases. CDR1 is PRHDT, CDR2 FYEKMQ, per germline (reference sequence). The CDR3 is 15 residues long. V lost 1 base to trimming and J lost 2 bases; unmatched junction nucleotides: 4. The CDR3 DNA sequence: TGTGCCAGCAGCTTAGAGGGACAGGAAACCTACGAGCAGTACTTC. It translates to CASSLEGQETYEQYF.

This clone occurred a few times. Other DNA sequences in this sample translate to the same CDR3. The chain uses TRBV3-1 (or the pseudogene TRBV3-2) and TRBJ2-7, with 7 nucleotides matching TRBD1. The V segment lost 4 bases and the J segment 3 bases; nucleotides outside the gene matches: 6. CDR3 length: 14 residues. Germline loops: CDR1 LGHDT, CDR2 YNNKEL (reference sequence). Here the CDR3 DNA reads TGTGCCAGCAGCCCCGGGACAGTGAACTACGAGCAGTACTTC. The encoded protein is CASSPGTVNYEQYF.

The J gene is TRBJ2-4, the V gene TRBV2, with a tentative D call TRBD2 (5 bases). V lost 6 bases and J 8 bases, leaving 17 bases between the germline ends. This CDR3 comprises 14 residues. From germline, CDR1 is SNHLY and CDR2 FYNNEI. The CDR3 loop reads CASSASRQWDIQYF. CDR3 sequence (DNA): TGTGCCAGCAGCGCTAGCCGCCAATGGGACATTCAGTACTTC.

This clone has just a few counts. The genes are TRBV4-2 and TRBJ2-5; 7 bases are shared with TRBD2. The J segment lost 5 bases and the V segment lost 3 bases, leaving 3 bases of the junction unmatched. Germline CDR1 LGHNA, CDR2 YNFKEQ. CDR3 length equals 13 residues. This CDR3 reads CASSQGGVETQYF. The CDR3, as DNA: TGTGCCAGCAGCCAGGGAGGGGTGGAGACCCAGTACTTC.